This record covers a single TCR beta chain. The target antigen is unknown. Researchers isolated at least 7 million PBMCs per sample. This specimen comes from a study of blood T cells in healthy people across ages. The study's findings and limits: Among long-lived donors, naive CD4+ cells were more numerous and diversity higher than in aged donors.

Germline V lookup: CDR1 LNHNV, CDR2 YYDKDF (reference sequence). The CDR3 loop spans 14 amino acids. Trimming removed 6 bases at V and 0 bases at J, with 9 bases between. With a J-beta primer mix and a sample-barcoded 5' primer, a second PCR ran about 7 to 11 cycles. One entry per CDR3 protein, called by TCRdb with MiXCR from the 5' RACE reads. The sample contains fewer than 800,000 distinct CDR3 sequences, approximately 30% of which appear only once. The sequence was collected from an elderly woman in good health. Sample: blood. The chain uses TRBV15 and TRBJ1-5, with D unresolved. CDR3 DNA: TGTGCCACCAGGGGGTCCTATAGCAATCAGCCCCAGCATTTT. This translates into CATRGSYSNQPQHF.